What follows are 9 T cell receptor beta chains derived from one specimen sequenced in a study of OX40 agonist ivuxolimab in advanced cancers. Profiled with immunoSEQ multiplex PCR; TCRdb holds only in-frame clones, not every one. This sample has more than 35,000 clones, with approximately 81% found just once. The source was CD4+ or CD8+ T cells sorted from blood, collected in a trial of the OX40 agonist ivuxolimab. The receptors were gathered from an adult with an advanced solid tumor such as melanoma, head and neck, liver or kidney cancer.

V is TRBV6-1 and J is TRBJ1-1, with TRBD1 as a possible D gene (6 bases). The V end was cut by 5 bases, the J end by 3 bases, with 13 bases between. Germline V CDR1 and CDR2: MNHNS, SASEGT. The CDR3 loop spans 14 amino acids. CDR3 region: CASSRTVVDTEAFF. The CDR3 bases are TGTGCCAGCAGTCGGACAGTTGTTGACACTGAAGCTTTCTTT.

This CDR3 is CAWSRGGSSYEQYF. The CDR3 DNA sequence: TGTGCCTGGAGTCGGGGAGGGAGCTCCTACGAGCAGTACTTC. The V and J genes are TRBV30 and TRBJ2-5, with 7 bases aligning to TRBD2. Near its end, the DNA agrees better with TRBJ2-7, so the J call may be wrong. This CDR3 is built from 14 residues. The germline CDR1 and CDR2 sequences are GTSNPN and SVGIG (reference sequence).

The chain employs TRBV7-9 and TRBJ2-1; D uncertain. The V gene lost 3 bases and the J gene lost 1 base, with 7 bases spanning the gap. The CDR3 is 14 amino acids. Germline CDR1 SEHNR, CDR2 FQNEAQ (reference sequence). The CDR3 loop reads CASSFPQSYNEQFF. CDR3 coding DNA: TGTGCCAGCAGCTTCCCGCAGTCCTACAATGAGCAGTTCTTC. Using reference TRBV7-9 and TRBJ2-1 for the parts outside the CDR3, the full variable domain is DTGVSQNPRHKITKRGQNVTFRCDPISEHNRLYWYRQTLGQGPEFLTYFQNEAQLEKSRLLSDRFSAERPKGSFSTLEIQRTEQGDSAMYLCASSFPQSYNEQFFGPGTRLTVL.

The chain employs TRBV10-1 and TRBJ2-7; 11 nucleotides match TRBD1. V lost 2 bases, J lost 7 bases, and 4 bases stayed unmatched. This CDR3 region has 14 residues. Germline CDR1 and CDR2: WNHNN and SYGVQD (reference sequence). CDR3 in DNA: TGCGCCAGCAGTGAGGCCGGGACAGGGGGAGAGCAGTACTTC. Its protein product is CASSEAGTGGEQYF.

This sequence joins TRBV10-1 and TRBJ2-6; TRBD1 aligns across 9 bases. The germline gives CDR1 WNHNN, CDR2 SYGVQD (reference sequence). The CDR3 covers 17 residues. The V and J ends lost 3 bases and 2 bases, in that order; junction bases with no gene match: 5. CDR3 residues: CASSDWDREAGANVLTF. CDR3 coding DNA: TGCGCCAGCAGTGATTGGGACAGGGAAGCTGGGGCCAACGTCCTGACTTTC.

The chain links TRBV19 to TRBJ2-6, with D possibly called TRBD1 or TRBD2 (6 bases each). The CDR3 consists of 17 residues. Germline V CDR1 and CDR2: LNHDA, SQIVND (reference sequence). The V gene lost 4 bases and the J gene lost 1 base, with 14 bases spanning the gap. CDR3 residues: CASSRGAGTSGANVLTF. The CDR3 DNA sequence: TGTGCCAGTAGTAGGGGGGCCGGGACTTCTGGGGCCAACGTCCTGACTTTC.

This chain uses TRBV4-1 with TRBJ1-4; D remains ambiguous. The V gene's germline CDR1 is MGHRA and CDR2 YSYEKL. The CDR3 has 16 amino acids. V was cut by 0 bases and J by 4 bases, with 12 bases left in between. The DNA of the CDR3 is TGCGCCAGCAGCCAAGATCAATCACCGATTAATGAAAAACTGTTTTTT. This gives the protein CASSQDQSPINEKLFF.

The gene calls are TRBV19 and TRBJ1-2; 8 bases align to TRBD1. J gave up 6 bases and V 4 bases, and 7 bases lay outside the gene matches. The CDR3 has 14 residues. In germline, CDR1 is LNHDA, CDR2 SQIVND (reference sequence). The CDR3 nucleotides read TGTGCCAGTAGTACTGACAGGGGAGTCGATGGCTACACCTTC. It specifies CASSTDRGVDGYTF.

The gene calls are TRBV19 and TRBJ2-3, with D unclear. Trimming cost V 7 bases and J 1 base, with 15 bases left between them. In germline, CDR1 is LNHDA, CDR2 SQIVND (reference sequence). The CDR3 is 15 residues long. CDR3: CASKAGPFGTDTQYF. As DNA, the CDR3 is TGTGCCAGTAAAGCAGGACCATTTGGCACAGATACGCAGTATTTT.